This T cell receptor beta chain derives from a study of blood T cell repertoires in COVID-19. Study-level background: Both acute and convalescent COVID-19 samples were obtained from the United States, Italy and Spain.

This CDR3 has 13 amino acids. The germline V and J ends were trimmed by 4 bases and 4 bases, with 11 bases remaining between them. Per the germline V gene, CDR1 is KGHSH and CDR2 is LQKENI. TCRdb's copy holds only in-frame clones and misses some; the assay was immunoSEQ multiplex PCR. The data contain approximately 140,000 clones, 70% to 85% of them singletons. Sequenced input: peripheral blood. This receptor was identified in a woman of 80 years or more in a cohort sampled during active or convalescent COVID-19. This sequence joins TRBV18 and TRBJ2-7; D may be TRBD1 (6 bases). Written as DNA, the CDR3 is TGTGCCAGCTCACAATACAGGGATTACGAGCAGTACGTC. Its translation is CASSQYRDYEQYV.